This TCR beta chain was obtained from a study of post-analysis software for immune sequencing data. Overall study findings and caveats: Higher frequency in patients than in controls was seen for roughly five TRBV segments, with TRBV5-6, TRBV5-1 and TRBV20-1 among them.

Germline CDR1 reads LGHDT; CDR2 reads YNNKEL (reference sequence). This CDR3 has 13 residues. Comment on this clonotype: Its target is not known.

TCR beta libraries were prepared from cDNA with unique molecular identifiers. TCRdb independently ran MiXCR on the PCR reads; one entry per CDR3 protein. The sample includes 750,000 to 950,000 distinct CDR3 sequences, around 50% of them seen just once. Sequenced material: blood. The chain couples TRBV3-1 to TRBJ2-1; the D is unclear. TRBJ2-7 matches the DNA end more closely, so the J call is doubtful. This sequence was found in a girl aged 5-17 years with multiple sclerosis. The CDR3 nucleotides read TGTGCCAGCAGCCAGACCCCCGGCGGAGAGCAGTACTTC. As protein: CASSQTPGGEQYF.